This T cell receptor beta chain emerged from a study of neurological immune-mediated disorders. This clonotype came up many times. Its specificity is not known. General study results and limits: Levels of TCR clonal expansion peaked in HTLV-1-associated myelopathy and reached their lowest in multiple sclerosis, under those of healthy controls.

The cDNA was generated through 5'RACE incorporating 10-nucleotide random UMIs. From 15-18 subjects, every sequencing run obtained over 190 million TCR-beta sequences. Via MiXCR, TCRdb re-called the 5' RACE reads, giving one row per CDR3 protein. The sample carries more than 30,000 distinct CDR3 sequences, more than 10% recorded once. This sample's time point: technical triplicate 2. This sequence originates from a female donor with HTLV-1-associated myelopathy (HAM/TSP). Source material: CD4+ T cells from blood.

CDR3 protein: CASSPNTNLADSPLHF. CDR3 bases: TGTGCCAGCTCACCAAACACAAATCTAGCGGACTCACCCCTCCACTTT. This chain links TRBV18 with TRBJ1-6; the D is unclear. This CDR3 is built from 16 residues. Germline V gene data show CDR1 as KGHSH and CDR2 as LQKENI. V shed 2 bases and J shed 10 bases, with 18 bases lying between them.